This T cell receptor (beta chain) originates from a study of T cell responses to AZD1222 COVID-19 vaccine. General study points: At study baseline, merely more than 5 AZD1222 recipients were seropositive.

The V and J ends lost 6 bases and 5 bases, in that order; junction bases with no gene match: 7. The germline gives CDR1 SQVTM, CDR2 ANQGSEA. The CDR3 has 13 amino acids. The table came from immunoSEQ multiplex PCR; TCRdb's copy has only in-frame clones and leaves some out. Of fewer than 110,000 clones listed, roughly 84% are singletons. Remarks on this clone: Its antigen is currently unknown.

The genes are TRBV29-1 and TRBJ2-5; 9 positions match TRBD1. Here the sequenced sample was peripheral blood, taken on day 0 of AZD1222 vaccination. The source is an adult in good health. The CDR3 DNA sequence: TGCAGCGTGGGGGACAGGGCGGGGGAGACCCAGTACTTC. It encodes CSVGDRAGETQYF. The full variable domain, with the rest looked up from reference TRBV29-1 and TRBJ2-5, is SAVISQKPSRDICQRGTSLTIQCQVDSQVTMMFWYRQQPGQSLTLIATANQGSEATYESGFVIDKFPISRPNLTFSTLTVSNMSPEDSSIYLCSVGDRAGETQYFGPGTRLLVL.